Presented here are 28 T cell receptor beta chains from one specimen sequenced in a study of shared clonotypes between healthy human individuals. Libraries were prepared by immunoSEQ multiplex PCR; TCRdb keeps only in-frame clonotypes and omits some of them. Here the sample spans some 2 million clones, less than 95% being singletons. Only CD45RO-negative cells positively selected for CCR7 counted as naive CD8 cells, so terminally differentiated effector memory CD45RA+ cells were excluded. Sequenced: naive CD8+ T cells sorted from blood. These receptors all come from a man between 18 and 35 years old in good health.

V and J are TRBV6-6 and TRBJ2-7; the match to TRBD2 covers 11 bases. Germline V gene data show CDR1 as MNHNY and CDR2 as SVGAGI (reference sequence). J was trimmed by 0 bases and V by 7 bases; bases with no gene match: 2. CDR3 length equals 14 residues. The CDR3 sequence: CASTGLAASYEQYF. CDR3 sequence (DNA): TGTGCCAGCACGGGACTAGCGGCCTCCTACGAGCAGTACTTC.

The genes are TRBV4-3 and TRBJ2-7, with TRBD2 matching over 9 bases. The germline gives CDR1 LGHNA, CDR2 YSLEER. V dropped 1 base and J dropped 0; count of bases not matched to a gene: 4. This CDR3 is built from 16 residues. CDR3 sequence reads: CASSQAVAGVSYEQYF. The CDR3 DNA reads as TGCGCCAGCAGCCAAGCGGTAGCGGGAGTCTCCTACGAGCAGTACTTC.

CDR3: CASSLVVGTSYNEQFF. The CDR3 DNA sequence: TGTGCCAGCAGCTTAGTGGTAGGGACCTCCTACAATGAGCAGTTCTTC. This chain connects TRBV7-8 to TRBJ2-1; D may match TRBD1 or TRBD2 (5 bases each). Per germline, CDR1 SGHVS and CDR2 FQNEAQ. The ends were cut back, 1 base at V and 0 bases at J, with 10 bases in the middle. This CDR3 spans 16 amino acids.

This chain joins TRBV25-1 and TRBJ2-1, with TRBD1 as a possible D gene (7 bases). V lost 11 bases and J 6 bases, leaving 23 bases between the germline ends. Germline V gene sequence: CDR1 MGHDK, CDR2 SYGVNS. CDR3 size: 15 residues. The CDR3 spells CAPKGAGRRGNEQFF. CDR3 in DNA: TGTGCCCCCAAGGGGGCGGGAAGGAGGGGCAATGAGCAGTTCTTC.

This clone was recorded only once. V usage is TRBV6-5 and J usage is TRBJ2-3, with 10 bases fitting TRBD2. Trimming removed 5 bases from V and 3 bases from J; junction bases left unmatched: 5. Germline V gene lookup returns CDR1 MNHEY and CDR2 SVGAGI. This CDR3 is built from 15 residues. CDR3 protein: CASSIAGGVTDTQYF. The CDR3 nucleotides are TGTGCCAGCAGTATAGCGGGAGGAGTAACAGATACGCAGTATTTT.

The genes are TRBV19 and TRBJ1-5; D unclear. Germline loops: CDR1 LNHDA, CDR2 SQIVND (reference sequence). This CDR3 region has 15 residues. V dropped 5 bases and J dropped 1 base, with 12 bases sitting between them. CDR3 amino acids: CASSLLAGSNQPQHF. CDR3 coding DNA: TGTGCCAGTAGTCTCCTCGCGGGGAGCAATCAGCCCCAGCATTTT.

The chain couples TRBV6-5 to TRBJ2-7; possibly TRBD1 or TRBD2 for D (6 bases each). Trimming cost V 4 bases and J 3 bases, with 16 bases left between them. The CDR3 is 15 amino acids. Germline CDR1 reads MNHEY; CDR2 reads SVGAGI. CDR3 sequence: CASSFLTGTYYEQYF. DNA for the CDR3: TGTGCCAGCAGTTTCCTAACAGGGACTTACTACGAGCAGTACTTC.

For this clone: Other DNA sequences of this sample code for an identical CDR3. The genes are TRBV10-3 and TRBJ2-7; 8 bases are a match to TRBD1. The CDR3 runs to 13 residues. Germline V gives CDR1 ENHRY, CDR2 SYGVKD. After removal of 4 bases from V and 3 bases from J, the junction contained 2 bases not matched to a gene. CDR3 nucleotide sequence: TGTGCCATCAGTGCCGGGACAGGCTACGAGCAGTACTTC. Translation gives CAISAGTGYEQYF.

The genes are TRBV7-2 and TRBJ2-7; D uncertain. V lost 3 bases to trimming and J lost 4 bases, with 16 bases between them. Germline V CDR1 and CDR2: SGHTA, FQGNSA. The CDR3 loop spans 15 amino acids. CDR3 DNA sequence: TGTGCCAGCAGCTTGAACATCATGGCAGGTTACGAGCAGTACTTC. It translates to CASSLNIMAGYEQYF.

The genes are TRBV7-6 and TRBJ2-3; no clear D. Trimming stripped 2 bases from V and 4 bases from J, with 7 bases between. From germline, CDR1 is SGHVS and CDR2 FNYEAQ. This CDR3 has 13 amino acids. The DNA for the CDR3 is TGTGCCAGCAGCTTAAACCCGTCAGATACGCAGTATTTT. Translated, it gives CASSLNPSDTQYF.

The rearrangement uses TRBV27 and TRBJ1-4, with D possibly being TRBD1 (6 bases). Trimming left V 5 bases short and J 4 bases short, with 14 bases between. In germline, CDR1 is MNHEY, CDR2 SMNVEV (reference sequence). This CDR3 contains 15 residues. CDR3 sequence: CASSPLQGLNEKLFF. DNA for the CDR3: TGTGCCAGCAGTCCCCTACAGGGTCTTAATGAAAAACTGTTTTTT. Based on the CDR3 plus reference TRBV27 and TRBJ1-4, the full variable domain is EAQVTQNPRYLITVTGKKLTVTCSQNMNHEYMSWYRQDPGLGLRQIYYSMNVEVTDKGDVPEGYKVSRKEKRNFPLILESPSPNQTSLYFCASSPLQGLNEKLFFGSGTQLSVL.

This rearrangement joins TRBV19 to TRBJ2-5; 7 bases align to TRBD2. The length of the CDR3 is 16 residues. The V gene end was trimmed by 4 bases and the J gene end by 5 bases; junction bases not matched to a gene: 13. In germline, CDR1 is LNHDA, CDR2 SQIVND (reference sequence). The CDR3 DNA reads TGTGCCAGTAGTAACCCCGTGGGAGGGGCGCGGGAGACCCAGTACTTC. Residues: CASSNPVGGARETQYF.

In DNA, the CDR3 is TGTGCCAGCAAGGAAATAATGGCAGATACGCAGTATTTT. The encoded protein is CASKEIMADTQYF. The chain employs TRBV6-5 and TRBJ2-3; unclear D gene. The length of the CDR3 is 13 residues. Germline CDR1 and CDR2: MNHEY and SVGAGI. The germline V and J ends were trimmed by 7 bases and 4 bases, with 12 bases remaining between them.

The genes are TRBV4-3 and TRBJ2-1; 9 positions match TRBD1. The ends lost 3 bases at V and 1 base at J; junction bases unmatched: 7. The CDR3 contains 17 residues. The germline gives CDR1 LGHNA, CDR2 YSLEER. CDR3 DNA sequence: TGCGCCAGCAGCCAGGATTCCGGGACAGGGTCCTACAATGAGCAGTTCTTC. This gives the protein CASSQDSGTGSYNEQFF.

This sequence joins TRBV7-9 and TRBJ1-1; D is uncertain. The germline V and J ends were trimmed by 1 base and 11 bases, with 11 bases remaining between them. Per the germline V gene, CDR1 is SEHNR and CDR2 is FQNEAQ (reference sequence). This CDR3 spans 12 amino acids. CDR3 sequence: CASSLGGNGAFF. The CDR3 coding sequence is TGTGCCAGCAGCTTAGGGGGTAATGGGGCTTTCTTT.

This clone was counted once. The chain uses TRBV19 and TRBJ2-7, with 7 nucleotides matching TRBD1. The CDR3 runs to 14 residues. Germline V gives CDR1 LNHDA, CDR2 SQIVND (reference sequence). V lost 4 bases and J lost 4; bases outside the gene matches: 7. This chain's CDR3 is CASSTAQGEYEQYF. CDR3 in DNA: TGTGCCAGTAGTACCGCCCAGGGGGAGTACGAGCAGTACTTC.

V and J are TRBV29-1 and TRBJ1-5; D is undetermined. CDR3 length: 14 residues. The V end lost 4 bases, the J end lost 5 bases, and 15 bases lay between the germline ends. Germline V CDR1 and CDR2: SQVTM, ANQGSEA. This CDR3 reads CSVGGRAQDQPQHF. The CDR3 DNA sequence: TGCAGCGTTGGTGGTAGGGCACAAGATCAGCCCCAGCATTTT.

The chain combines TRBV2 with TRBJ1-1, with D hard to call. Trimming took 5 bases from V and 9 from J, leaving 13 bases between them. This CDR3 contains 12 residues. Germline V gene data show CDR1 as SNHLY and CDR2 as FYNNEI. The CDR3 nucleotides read TGTGCCAGCAGTAGGGCCAGGATGCAAGCTTTCTTT. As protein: CASSRARMQAFF.

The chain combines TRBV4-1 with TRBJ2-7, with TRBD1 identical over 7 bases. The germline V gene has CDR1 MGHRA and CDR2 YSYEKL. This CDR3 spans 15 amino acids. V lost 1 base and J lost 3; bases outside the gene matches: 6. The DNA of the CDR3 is TGCGCCAGCAGCCAAGCCGGGGACAGTGACTACGAGCAGTACTTC. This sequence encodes CASSQAGDSDYEQYF.

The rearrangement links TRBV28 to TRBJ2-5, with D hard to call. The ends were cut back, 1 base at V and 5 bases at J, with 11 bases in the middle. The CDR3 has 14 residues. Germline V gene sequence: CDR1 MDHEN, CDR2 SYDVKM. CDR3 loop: CASSLLLATETQYF. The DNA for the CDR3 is TGTGCCAGCAGTTTATTATTAGCAACGGAGACCCAGTACTTC. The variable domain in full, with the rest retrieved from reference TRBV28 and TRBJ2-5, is DVKVTQSSRYLVKRTGEKVFLECVQDMDHENMFWYRQDPGLGLRLIYFSYDVKMKEKGDIPEGYSVSREKKERFSLILESASTNQTSMYLCASSLLLATETQYFGPGTRLLVL.

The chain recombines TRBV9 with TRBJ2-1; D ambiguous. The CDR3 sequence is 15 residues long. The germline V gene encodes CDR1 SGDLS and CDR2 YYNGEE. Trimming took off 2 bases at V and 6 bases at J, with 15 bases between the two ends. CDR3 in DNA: TGTGCCAGCAGCGTTGATCCCGGGCCCCTCAATGAGCAGTTCTTC. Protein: CASSVDPGPLNEQFF. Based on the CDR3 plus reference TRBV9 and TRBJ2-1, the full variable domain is DSGVTQTPKHLITATGQRVTLRCSPRSGDLSVYWYQQSLDQGLQFLIQYYNGEERAKGNILERFSAQQFPDLHSELNLSSLELGDSALYFCASSVDPGPLNEQFFGPGTRLTVL.

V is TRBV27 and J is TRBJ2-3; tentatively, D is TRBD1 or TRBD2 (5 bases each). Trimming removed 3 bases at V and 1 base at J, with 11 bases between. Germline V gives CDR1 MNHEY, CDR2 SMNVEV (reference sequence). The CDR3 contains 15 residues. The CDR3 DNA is TGTGCCAGCAGTTTGATGGGACCACGCACAGATACGCAGTATTTT. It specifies CASSLMGPRTDTQYF.

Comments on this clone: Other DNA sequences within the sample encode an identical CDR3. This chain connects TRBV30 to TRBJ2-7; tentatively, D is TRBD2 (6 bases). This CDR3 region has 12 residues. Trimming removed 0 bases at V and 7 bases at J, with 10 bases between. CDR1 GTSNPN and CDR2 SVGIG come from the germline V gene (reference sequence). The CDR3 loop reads CAWSVLGGEQYF. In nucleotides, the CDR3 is TGTGCCTGGAGTGTACTTGGAGGGGAGCAGTACTTC.

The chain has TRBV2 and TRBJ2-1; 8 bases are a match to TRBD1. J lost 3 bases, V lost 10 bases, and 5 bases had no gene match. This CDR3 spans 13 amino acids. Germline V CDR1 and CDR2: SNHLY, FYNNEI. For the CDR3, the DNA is TGTGCCAACCGACAGGGGAGCTACAATGAGCAGTTCTTC. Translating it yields CANRQGSYNEQFF.

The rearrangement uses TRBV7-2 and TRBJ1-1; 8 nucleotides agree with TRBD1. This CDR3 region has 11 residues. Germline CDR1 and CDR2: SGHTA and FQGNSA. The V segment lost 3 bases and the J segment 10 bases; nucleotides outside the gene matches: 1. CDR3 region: CASSFGQGAFF. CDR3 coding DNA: TGTGCCAGCAGCTTCGGACAGGGAGCTTTCTTT. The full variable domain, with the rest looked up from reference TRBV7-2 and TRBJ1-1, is GAGVSQSPSNKVTEKGKDVELRCDPISGHTALYWYRQSLGQGLEFLIYFQGNSAPDKSGLPSDRFSAERTGGSVSTLTIQRTQQEDSAVYLCASSFGQGAFFGQGTRLTVV.

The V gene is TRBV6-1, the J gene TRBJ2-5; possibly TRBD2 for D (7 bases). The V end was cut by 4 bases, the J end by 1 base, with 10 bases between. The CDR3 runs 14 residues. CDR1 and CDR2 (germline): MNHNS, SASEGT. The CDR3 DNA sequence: TGTGCCAGCAGTGTACGGGGGGCCCAAGAGACCCAGTACTTC. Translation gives CASSVRGAQETQYF.

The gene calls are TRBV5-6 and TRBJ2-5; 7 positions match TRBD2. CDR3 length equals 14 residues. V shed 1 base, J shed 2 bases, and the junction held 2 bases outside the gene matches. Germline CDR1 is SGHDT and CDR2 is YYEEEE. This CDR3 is CASSLYGGQETQYF. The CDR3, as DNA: TGTGCCAGCAGCTTGTACGGGGGGCAAGAGACCCAGTACTTC.

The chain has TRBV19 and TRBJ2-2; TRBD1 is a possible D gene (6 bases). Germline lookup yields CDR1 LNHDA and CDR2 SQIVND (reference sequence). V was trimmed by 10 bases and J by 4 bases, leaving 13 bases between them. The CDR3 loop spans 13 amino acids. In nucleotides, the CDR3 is TGTGCCACAGCAGGGGTGTCCACCGGGGAGCTGTTTTTT. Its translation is CATAGVSTGELFF.